The rows below give T cell receptor beta chains drawn from one sample of a study of T cells in Graves' hyperthyroidism and ophthalmopathy. TCRdb reprocessed the multiplex PCR reads with MiXCR, giving one entry per CDR3 protein. The sample comprises around 520,000 distinct CDR3 sequences, roughly 25% of which are singletons, and around 11% rests with the top ten. Sequenced sample: blood. The source is a woman aged 30 to 39 with Graves' ophthalmopathy. Both conserved end residues are part of each CDR3. A D gene is named only where the DNA matches it firmly. Rows may omit the clone size; those that give it use once, few, many or a size class.

J gene,D gene,V gene,clone size,CDR3 protein,CDR3 DNA
TRBJ2-7,NA,TRBV20-1,NA,CSAVSSGRVGTKQYF,TGCAGTGCTGTGTCGTCCGGGCGTGTGGGGACGAAGCAGTACTTC
TRBJ1-2,TRBD1,TRBV6-1,NA,CASSSKTVGQGSQDGYTF,TGTGCCAGCAGCTCGAAGACCGTAGGACAGGGAAGTCAGGATGGCTACACCTTC
TRBJ2-5,NA,TRBV6-5,many,CASSSPSQGTQYF,TGTGCCAGCAGTTCCCCCAGTCAAGGGACCCAGTACTTC
TRBJ1-1,NA,TRBV6-2/TRBV6-3,few,CASRRGLGNTEAFF,TGTGCCAGCAGACGGGGGTTGGGGAACACTGAAGCTTTCTTT
TRBJ1-2,NA,TRBV5-1,NA,CASSLVQGRPGYTF,TGCGCCAGCAGCTTGGTACAGGGAAGGCCTGGCTACACCTTC
TRBJ1-5,NA,TRBV5-4,NA,CASSLEQNQPQHF,TGTGCCAGCAGCTTGGAGCAGAATCAGCCCCAGCATTTT
TRBJ2-7,TRBD1,TRBV12-3/TRBV12-4,many,CASSPGGQGVYEQYF,TGTGCCAGCAGCCCAGGGGGACAGGGGGTTTACGAGCAGTACTTC
TRBJ2-7,TRBD2,TRBV5-1,NA,CASSSTSGTKHYEQYF,TGCGCCAGCAGCTCGACTAGCGGGACCAAGCACTACGAGCAGTACTTC
TRBJ1-2,TRBD1,TRBV19,many,CASRHQGGNYGYTF,TGTGCCAGTAGACACCAGGGGGGCAACTATGGCTACACCTTC
TRBJ1-5,NA,TRBV11-1,NA,CASSVGEWGAANQPQHF,TGTGCCAGCAGTGTCGGGGAGTGGGGGGCGGCCAATCAGCCCCAGCATTTT
TRBJ1-2,TRBD1,TRBV12-3/TRBV12-4,few,CASSLGQGARGYGYTF,TGTGCCAGCAGTTTGGGACAGGGGGCGCGGGGCTATGGCTACACCTTC
TRBJ2-5,TRBD2,TRBV15,NA,CATRGGSAGLAEETQYF,TGTGCCACCAGAGGAGGTTCCGCAGGACTAGCGGAAGAGACCCAGTACTTC
TRBJ2-7,NA,TRBV28,NA,CASSLSGVLYEQYF,TGTGCCAGCAGTTTGTCCGGGGTACTCTACGAGCAGTACTTC
TRBJ1-6,NA,TRBV2,many,CASEGERGYNSPLHF,TGTGCCAGCGAGGGCGAACGGGGATATAATTCACCCCTCCACTTT
TRBJ1-5,NA,TRBV24-1,NA,CATGASGRGDQPQHF,TGTGCCACCGGAGCCTCAGGACGAGGCGATCAGCCCCAGCATTTT
TRBJ2-5,TRBD1,TRBV12-3/TRBV12-4,few,CASRLQGRVGQETQYF,TGTGCCAGCAGGTTACAGGGGCGGGTTGGCCAAGAGACCCAGTACTTC
TRBJ1-1,NA,TRBV12-3/TRBV12-4,NA,CASSYLGSDEAFF,TGTGCCAGCAGCTACCTTGGGAGCGATGAAGCTTTCTTT
TRBJ2-5,NA,TRBV20-1,many,CSARGVQETQYF,TGCAGTGCGCGCGGGGTCCAAGAGACCCAGTACTTC
TRBJ2-7,TRBD2,TRBV6-1,many,CASRKTSGGVYEQYF,TGTGCCAGCAGAAAGACTAGCGGGGGGGTATACGAGCAGTACTTC
TRBJ1-1,NA,TRBV12-3/TRBV12-4,many,CASSLGAPLSSLKAFF,TGTGCCAGCAGTTTAGGGGCACCCCTCTCATCACTGAAAGCTTTCTTT
TRBJ2-7,NA,TRBV20-1,many,CSARDNRISSYEQYF,TGCAGTGCTAGAGATAATCGCATAAGCTCCTACGAGCAGTACTTC
TRBJ2-7,NA,TRBV12-3/TRBV12-4,many,CASSQGTYEQYF,TGTGCCAGCAGCCAGGGAACCTACGAGCAGTACTTC
TRBJ1-5,NA,TRBV6-2/TRBV6-3,many,CASSPRTDLSNQPQHF,TGTGCCAGCAGTCCGAGGACAGATCTTAGCAATCAGCCCCAGCATTTT
TRBJ2-5,NA,TRBV12-3/TRBV12-4,NA,CATSRETETQYF,TGTGCCACATCCAGGGAGACCGAGACCCAGTACTTC
TRBJ1-1,NA,TRBV6-5,few,CASSSAFNTEAFF,TGTGCCAGCAGTTCGGCCTTTAACACTGAAGCTTTCTTT
TRBJ1-5,NA,TRBV14,many,CASSLPNQPQHF,TGTGCCAGCAGCTTACCCAATCAGCCCCAGCATTTT
TRBJ2-7,NA,TRBV6-2/TRBV6-3,many,CASSAYRFFYEQYF,TGTGCCAGCAGTGCCTACAGGTTTTTCTACGAGCAGTACTTC
TRBJ1-2,NA,TRBV9,NA,CASSVGGRGYTF,TGTGCCAGCAGCGTAGGAGGGCGAGGCTACACCTTC
TRBJ1-5,NA,TRBV12-3/TRBV12-4,few,CASSSRDDGPQHF,TGTGCCAGCAGTTCCAGGGATGATGGGCCCCAGCATTTT
TRBJ1-2,NA,TRBV20-1,few,CSARARDGYGYTF,TGCAGTGCTAGAGCCAGGGATGGCTATGGCTACACCTTC
TRBJ2-7,NA,TRBV6-1,NA,CASSELTAWVVEQYF,TGTGCCAGCAGTGAACTGACGGCCTGGGTCGTCGAGCAGTACTTC
TRBJ2-2,TRBD2,TRBV4-1,few,CASSQDLAGGYLVTGELFF,TGCGCCAGCAGCCAAGATTTGGCGGGGGGGTACCTGGTCACCGGGGAGCTGTTTTTT
TRBJ1-1,TRBD1,TRBV3-1,few,CASRAGTVENTEAFF,TGTGCCAGCAGAGCCGGGACAGTCGAGAACACTGAAGCTTTCTTT
TRBJ2-7,NA,TRBV12-3/TRBV12-4,many,CASSPGRRAHEQYF,TGTGCCAGCAGCCCCGGGCGGCGGGCCCACGAGCAGTACTTC
TRBJ1-1,TRBD1,TRBV12-3/TRBV12-4,NA,CASSSGQGFPEAFF,TGTGCCAGCAGCTCCGGACAGGGCTTTCCTGAAGCTTTCTTT
TRBJ2-7,TRBD2,TRBV27,NA,CASSFWGAGVSEQYF,TGTGCCAGCAGTTTTTGGGGAGCGGGAGTTAGTGAGCAGTACTTC
TRBJ2-7,NA,TRBV11-1,NA,CASSVSPTLDTYEQYF,TGTGCCAGCAGCGTGTCTCCCACACTCGATACCTACGAGCAGTACTTC
TRBJ2-2,TRBD1,TRBV11-1,many,CASSRPGQGNTGELFF,TGTGCCAGCAGTCGCCCGGGACAGGGAAACACCGGGGAGCTGTTTTTT
TRBJ1-6,TRBD1,TRBV10-3,many,CAIGQADSPLHF,TGTGCCATCGGACAGGCGGATTCACCCCTCCACTTT
TRBJ2-7,NA,TRBV12-3/TRBV12-4,many,CASSSRTAKEQYF,TGTGCCAGCAGTTCGCGGACAGCGAAGGAGCAGTACTTC
TRBJ1-5,NA,TRBV28,many,CASSSPGPESNQPQHF,TGTGCCAGCAGTTCTCCGGGACCCGAGAGCAATCAGCCCCAGCATTTT